The 16 T cell receptor beta chains below come from one sample, sequenced in a study of blood T cell repertoires in COVID-19. TCRdb's table, derived via immunoSEQ multiplex PCR, lists solely in-frame clones and lacks some. The repertoire holds 130,000 or so clones, with 88% as singletons. The material sequenced was peripheral blood. Receptor source: a man aged 50 or older with acute or convalescent COVID-19.

The genes are TRBV5-5 and TRBJ1-1; D call uncertain. Germline assignment: CDR1 SGHKS and CDR2 YYEKEE (reference sequence). V was shortened by 4 bases and J by 8 bases, with 12 bases between the two germline ends. The CDR3 covers 12 residues. CDR3 sequence (DNA): TGTGCCAGCAGCACTACATCCTGGGAAGCTTTCTTT. Translating gives CASSTTSWEAFF.

The chain recombines TRBV9 with TRBJ1-3, with D maybe TRBD1 (6 bases). V was pared by 4 bases and J by 3 bases, with 17 bases between. From germline, CDR1 is SGDLS and CDR2 YYNGEE. The CDR3 is made up of 16 amino acids. In nucleotides, the CDR3 is TGTGCCAGCAGCCCGTCTCTCGGACAGAATGGAAACACCATATATTTT. Translating it yields CASSPSLGQNGNTIYF.

The genes are TRBV27 and TRBJ1-5; D is possibly TRBD1 (6 bases). V was shortened by 6 bases and J by 6 bases, with 18 bases between the two germline ends. Germline CDR1 reads MNHEY; CDR2 reads SMNVEV (reference sequence). The CDR3 runs to 15 residues. The CDR3 here is CASSTNSWGLQPQHF. For the CDR3, the DNA is TGTGCCAGCAGCACTAATAGCTGGGGGCTTCAGCCCCAGCATTTT.

DNA for the CDR3: TGTGCCAGCAGTTTACTCCGAGGGGGGACTAAAAGCTCACCCCTCCACTTT. Protein sequence: CASSLLRGGTKSSPLHF. V gene TRBV28 combines with J gene TRBJ1-6; tentative D call: TRBD1 (6 bases). The CDR3 runs to 17 residues. Trimming pared 2 bases from V and 10 bases from J, leaving 21 bases between. The V gene's germline CDR1 is MDHEN and CDR2 SYDVKM.

The J gene is TRBJ1-2, the V gene TRBV19; 7 bases fit TRBD1. J was trimmed by 0 bases and V by 6 bases; bases with no gene match: 7. In germline, CDR1 is LNHDA, CDR2 SQIVND (reference sequence). This CDR3 is 15 amino acids long. DNA of the CDR3: TGTGCCAGTAGCCGGGGACAGCCAGCTAACTATGGCTACACCTTC. This codes for CASSRGQPANYGYTF.

The chain uses TRBV3-1 (or the pseudogene TRBV3-2) and TRBJ2-7, with D tentatively TRBD2 (6 bases). V was pared by 4 bases and J by 7 bases, with 14 bases between. CDR1 and CDR2 (germline): LGHDT, YNNKEL (reference sequence). The CDR3 has 13 residues. In DNA, the CDR3 is TGTGCCAGCAGCCCGGGACTGCCCACGGAGCAGTACTTC. It encodes CASSPGLPTEQYF.

The chain couples TRBV5-4 to TRBJ1-2; D unclear. Germline V CDR1 and CDR2: SGHNT, YYREEE (reference sequence). V was clipped by 0 bases and J by 2 bases, with 11 bases between them. CDR3 length: 15 residues. CDR3 nucleotides: TGTGCCAGCAGCTTGGAAGTGAGGGAGAACTATGGCTACACCTTC. Protein: CASSLEVRENYGYTF.

The chain is built from TRBV7-2 and TRBJ2-5; 7 bases fit TRBD2. The germline CDR1 and CDR2 sequences are SGHTA and FQGNSA. The V segment lost 5 bases and the J segment 4 bases; nucleotides outside the gene matches: 7. CDR3 length: 14 amino acids. The DNA for the CDR3 is TGTGCCAGCAGCCTCGGGAGGAGGGGAGAGACCCAGTACTTC. Translated, it gives CASSLGRRGETQYF.

This clone was found a few times. The chain recombines TRBV19 with TRBJ2-1, with 14 bases aligning to TRBD2. The CDR3 is 18 amino acids. V lost 3 bases to trimming and J lost 5 bases; unmatched junction nucleotides: 9. The germline V gene has CDR1 LNHDA and CDR2 SQIVND (reference sequence). The CDR3 DNA is TGTGCCAGTAGTATGCGAGGGACTAGCGGGAGTAGGGACAATGAGCAGTTCTTC. Residues: CASSMRGTSGSRDNEQFF.

This clone has a single count. V and J are TRBV6-6 and TRBJ1-6; D gene unclear. This CDR3 is built from 17 residues. V lost 5 bases and J lost 0, with 14 bases in between. Germline V gene lookup returns CDR1 MNHNY and CDR2 SVGAGI (reference sequence). The CDR3, as DNA: TGTGCCAGCAGTCGGGGAGGATTCAGCTCCTATAATTCACCCCTCCACTTT. Its protein is CASSRGGFSSYNSPLHF.

The rearrangement links TRBV6-1 to TRBJ2-3; possible D gene TRBD2, 6 bases. CDR3 length equals 16 residues. CDR1 is MNHNS, CDR2 SASEGT, per germline. With 4 bases removed from V and 0 bases from J, the gap between germline ends came to 14 bases. The DNA of the CDR3 is TGTGCCAGCAGTGGGGACTCGGTGGCTAGCACAGATACGCAGTATTTT. Amino acid sequence: CASSGDSVASTDTQYF.

The chain links TRBV7-9 to TRBJ2-5; 7 bases agree with TRBD2. There are 16 residues in the CDR3. Germline assignment: CDR1 SEHNR and CDR2 FQNEAQ (reference sequence). Germline trimming cut 1 base from V and 5 bases from J; bases unmatched to any gene: 10. The CDR3 sequence: CASSLEGLAVGETQYF. The CDR3, as DNA: TGTGCCAGCAGCTTAGAGGGCCTAGCGGTTGGTGAGACCCAGTACTTC.

The chain employs TRBV11-2 and TRBJ1-2; D is undetermined. Germline values: CDR1 SGHAT, CDR2 FQNNGV. Trimming took off 1 base at V and 4 bases at J, with 13 bases between the two ends. The CDR3 length is 15 residues. The CDR3 coding sequence is TGTGCCAGCAGCTTAGGGGTAGGAGTAGGCTATGGCTACACCTTC. Amino acids: CASSLGVGVGYGYTF.

The rearrangement links TRBV19 to TRBJ1-5; perhaps TRBD1 as D (6 bases). The germline V gene has CDR1 LNHDA and CDR2 SQIVND (reference sequence). The CDR3 is 14 residues long. Trimming cost V 7 bases and J 4 bases, with 14 bases left between them. The CDR3 nucleotides are TGTGCCAGTACATGGGGACAATTAAATCAGCCCCAGCATTTT. It is translated as CASTWGQLNQPQHF.

The chain recombines TRBV12-5 with TRBJ2-1; D remains ambiguous. The CDR3 length is 12 residues. Germline lookup yields CDR1 LGHNT and CDR2 FRNRAP. V was shortened by 2 bases and J by 5 bases, with 4 bases between the two germline ends. CDR3 sequence: CASGLFDNEQFF. The CDR3 DNA is TGTGCTAGTGGTTTGTTCGACAATGAGCAGTTCTTC.

The V call is TRBV10-3, the J call TRBJ2-1; a weak D match, TRBD1 (6 bases). Germline loops: CDR1 ENHRY, CDR2 SYGVKD. V was pared by 3 bases and J by 1 base, with 10 bases between. The CDR3 totals 15 residues. CDR3 in amino acids: CAISEGGQSYNEQFF. The CDR3 DNA sequence: TGTGCCATCAGTGAAGGCGGACAGTCCTACAATGAGCAGTTCTTC.